The 8 T cell receptor beta chains given below trace back to one sample, sequenced in a study of cytomegalovirus exposure and HLA in healthy donors. Both 60 Vbeta primers and 13 Jbeta primers went into the PCR. Profiling relied on immunoSEQ multiplex PCR, and the TCRdb table lists in-frame clones only, not all of them. This sample has around 150,000 clones, with 55% to 80% found just once. The sequencing input was PBMCs. Receptors were obtained from a young woman in good health and CMV-seropositive.

In its sample, this clone was seen a few times. V gene TRBV4-3 combines with J gene TRBJ2-7, with D possibly being TRBD2 (6 bases). V was clipped by 1 base and J by 2 bases, with 6 bases between them. The CDR3 covers 13 residues. From germline, CDR1 is LGHNA and CDR2 YSLEER. CDR3: CASSQGGAYEQYF. CDR3 sequence (DNA): TGCGCCAGCAGCCAAGGGGGGGCCTACGAGCAGTACTTC.

The chain recombines TRBV6-1 with TRBJ2-1; the match to TRBD1 covers 8 bases. The germline V gene has CDR1 MNHNS and CDR2 SASEGT. V trimming: 0 bases; J trimming: 2 bases; junction bases outside the gene matches: 9. The CDR3 contains 18 residues. CDR3 protein: CASSEASFGQGPYNEQFF. The CDR3 nucleotides are TGTGCCAGCAGTGAAGCGTCCTTCGGACAGGGACCCTACAATGAGCAGTTCTTC.

This clone was observed a handful of times. The CDR3 nucleotides are TGTGCCAGCATTGAAAACAGGGGGGAGGGTTCACCCCTCCACTTT. Translating it yields CASIENRGEGSPLHF. V is TRBV27 and J is TRBJ1-6; 8 bases align to TRBD1. CDR1 and CDR2 (germline): MNHEY, SMNVEV (reference sequence). V lost 7 bases, J lost 9 bases, and 11 bases stayed unmatched. The CDR3 covers 15 residues.

In its sample, this clone was seen a few times. The chain combines TRBV11-2 with TRBJ2-7, with TRBD2 as a possible D gene (5 bases). The CDR3 runs to 18 residues. Trimming pared 3 bases from V and 0 bases from J, leaving 21 bases between. Germline assignment: CDR1 SGHAT and CDR2 FQNNGV. CDR3 amino acids: CASSFSGSSGRHSYEQYF. The DNA of the CDR3 is TGTGCCAGCAGCTTTTCTGGGTCAAGCGGACGTCACTCCTACGAGCAGTACTTC.

The rearrangement links TRBV19 to TRBJ2-7; D is undetermined. Trimming left V 4 bases short and J 3 bases short, with 4 bases between. The CDR3 contains 11 residues. Germline V gene sequence: CDR1 LNHDA, CDR2 SQIVND (reference sequence). Here the CDR3 DNA reads TGTGCCAGTAGTACTTACTACGAGCAGTACTTC. Amino acid sequence: CASSTYYEQYF.

The chain has TRBV27 and TRBJ1-1; 8 positions match TRBD1. Germline V gives CDR1 MNHEY, CDR2 SMNVEV (reference sequence). This CDR3 has 15 amino acids. J lost 1 base, V lost 3 bases, and 4 bases had no gene match. The CDR3: CASSLTGDANTEAFF. CDR3 in DNA: TGTGCCAGCAGTTTGACAGGGGACGCGAACACTGAAGCTTTCTTT.

The chain recombines TRBV30 with TRBJ2-5; no definite D call. CDR3 length equals 13 residues. Trimming took 0 bases from V and 4 from J, leaving 9 bases between them. Germline loops: CDR1 GTSNPN, CDR2 SVGIG (reference sequence). This CDR3 is CAWSVNRGETQYF. The CDR3 region has the DNA TGTGCCTGGAGTGTAAACCGAGGAGAGACCCAGTACTTC.

This chain connects TRBV10-2 to TRBJ2-3; a weak D match, TRBD2 (6 bases). Trimming took 7 bases from V and 4 from J, leaving 12 bases between them. The CDR3 sequence is 13 residues long. Germline CDR1 is WSHSY and CDR2 is SAAADI. CDR3 in DNA: TGCGCCAGCAATGGGGGAGGCTCAGATACGCAGTATTTT. Amino acids: CASNGGGSDTQYF.